The 9 T cell receptor beta chains in this list originate from one sample, sequenced in a study of blood T cell repertoires in COVID-19. The data were produced by immunoSEQ multiplex PCR, yet TCRdb's version contains in-frame clones alone and is incomplete. The top ten hold around 2.2% of the sample, which has around 260,000 clones, approximately 90% seen once. The sequencing sample was made of peripheral blood. These receptors all come from a woman aged 25 to 45 with COVID-19, enrolled during active disease.

The CDR3 protein is CAANEPGQGGRYTF. The CDR3 region has the DNA TGTGCCGCAAACGAGCCGGGACAGGGAGGTCGCTACACCTTC. This rearrangement joins TRBV19 to TRBJ1-2; 9 nucleotides agree with TRBD1. This CDR3 has 14 residues. Germline V gene sequence: CDR1 LNHDA, CDR2 SQIVND (reference sequence). V shed 11 bases and J 9 bases; nucleotides not matched to a gene: 16.

This chain uses TRBV27 with TRBJ1-1; a weak D match, TRBD1 (5 bases). V shed 7 bases and J shed 0 bases, with 12 bases lying between them. Germline V lookup: CDR1 MNHEY, CDR2 SMNVEV (reference sequence). This CDR3 is 14 amino acids long. The CDR3 DNA follows: TGTGCCAGCAACCGGCGGGGGATGAACACTGAAGCTTTCTTT. Translating it yields CASNRRGMNTEAFF.

V usage is TRBV6-5 and J usage is TRBJ1-2; 7 bases are shared with TRBD1. Looked up from germline, CDR1 is MNHEY and CDR2 is SVGAGI. This CDR3 contains 11 residues. Germline trimming cut 8 bases from V and 14 bases from J; bases unmatched to any gene: 11. The DNA for the CDR3 is TGTGCCAGCGGGACAGCTTTATCTCGGACCTTC. Its translation is CASGTALSRTF.

The chain has TRBV6-5 and TRBJ2-3, with 11 nucleotides matching TRBD2. The length of the CDR3 is 14 residues. Looked up from germline, CDR1 is MNHEY and CDR2 is SVGAGI. V lost 5 bases, J lost 11 bases, and 9 bases stayed unmatched. CDR3 DNA sequence: TGTGCCAGCAGTCCCAGACTAGCGGGAAGTAGGCAGTATTTT. It codes for CASSPRLAGSRQYF.

The genes are TRBV5-1 and TRBJ2-5, with D maybe TRBD2 (6 bases). The CDR3 is 17 amino acids. The germline V and J ends were trimmed by 0 bases and 5 bases, with 20 bases remaining between them. Per the germline V gene, CDR1 is SGHRS and CDR2 is YFSETQ. CDR3 protein: CASSLDISGEPSETQYF. In nucleotides, the CDR3 is TGCGCCAGCAGCTTGGATATCTCGGGGGAGCCGTCGGAGACCCAGTACTTC.

In this sample, this clone turned up once. The rearrangement joins TRBV2 to TRBJ1-5; TRBD1 matches at 8 bases. With 6 bases clipped from V and 5 bases from J, the junction kept 6 bases outside the gene matches. The germline V gene has CDR1 SNHLY and CDR2 FYNNEI. The CDR3 length is 14 residues. The CDR3 region is CASRVDREYQPQHF. CDR3 in DNA: TGTGCCAGCAGAGTGGACAGGGAGTATCAGCCCCAGCATTTT.

V usage is TRBV23-1 and J usage is TRBJ1-1; 9 bases align to TRBD1. TRBV23-1 is known as an ORF, though its function is uncertain. This CDR3 is built from 16 residues. V lost 4 bases, J lost 5 bases, and 11 bases stayed unmatched. CDR3 region: CASSLPGQGRRTEAFF. CDR3 sequence (DNA): TGCGCCAGCAGTCTTCCGGGACAGGGCAGAAGGACTGAAGCTTTCTTT.

The gene calls are TRBV29-1 and TRBJ2-7; TRBD1 matches 8 bases. This CDR3 contains 13 residues. CDR1 and CDR2 from the germline V gene are SQVTM and ANQGSEA. The V and J ends lost 5 bases and 3 bases, in that order; junction bases with no gene match: 6. The CDR3: CSVSVTGGYEQYF. CDR3 bases: TGCAGCGTTTCGGTAACAGGGGGCTACGAGCAGTACTTC.

This clone was seen just once. J is TRBJ2-6 and V is TRBV6-4; 8 nucleotides agree with TRBD2. Germline values: CDR1 MRHNA, CDR2 SNTAGT. This CDR3 is 17 amino acids long. Trimming took 7 bases from V and 0 from J; bases not matched to a gene: 8. The CDR3 loop is CASMGLDSYSGANVLTF. The CDR3 nucleotides are TGTGCCAGCATGGGACTAGATTCCTACTCTGGGGCCAACGTCCTGACTTTC.